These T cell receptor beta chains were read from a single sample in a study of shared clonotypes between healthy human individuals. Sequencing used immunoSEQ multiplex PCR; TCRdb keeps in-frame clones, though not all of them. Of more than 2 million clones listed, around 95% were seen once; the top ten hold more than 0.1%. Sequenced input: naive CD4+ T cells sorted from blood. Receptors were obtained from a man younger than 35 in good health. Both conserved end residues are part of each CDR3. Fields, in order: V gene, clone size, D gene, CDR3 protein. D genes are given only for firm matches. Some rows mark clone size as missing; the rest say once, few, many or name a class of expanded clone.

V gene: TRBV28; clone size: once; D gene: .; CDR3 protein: CATFRVGGYTF
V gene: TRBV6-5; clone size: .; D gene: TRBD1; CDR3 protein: CASSYSDRAGNTIYF
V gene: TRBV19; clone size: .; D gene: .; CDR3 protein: CASSYGASGNQPQHF
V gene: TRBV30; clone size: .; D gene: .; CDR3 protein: CAFLRENGNTIYF
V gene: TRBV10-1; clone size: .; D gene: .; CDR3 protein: CASSEASGSAYEQYF
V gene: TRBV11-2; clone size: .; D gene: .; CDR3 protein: CASSFGQTYTEAFF
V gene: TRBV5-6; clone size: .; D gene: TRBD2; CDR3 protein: CASRTGTSGYEQYF
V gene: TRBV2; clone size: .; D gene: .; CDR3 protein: CASSDSLALQETQYF
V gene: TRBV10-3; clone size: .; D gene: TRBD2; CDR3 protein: CAIRGLAGGSSYNEQFF
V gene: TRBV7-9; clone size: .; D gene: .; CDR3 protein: CASSLTTPDTQYF
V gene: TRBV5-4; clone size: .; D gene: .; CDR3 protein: CASSRDPTDTQYF
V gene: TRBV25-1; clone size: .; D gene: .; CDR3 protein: CASSGGLPFSYGYTF
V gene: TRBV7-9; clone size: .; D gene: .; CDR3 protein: CASSGRGETQYF
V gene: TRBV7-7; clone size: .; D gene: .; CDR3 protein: CASSLASKETQYF
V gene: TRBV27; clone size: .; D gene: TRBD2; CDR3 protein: CASSTGLAGDYEQYF
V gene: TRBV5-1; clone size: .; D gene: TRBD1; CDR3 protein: CASSSGQGETQYF
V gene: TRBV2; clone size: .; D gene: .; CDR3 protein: CASTSVGGVEQYF
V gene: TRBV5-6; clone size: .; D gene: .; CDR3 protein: CASGPAGGNQPQHF
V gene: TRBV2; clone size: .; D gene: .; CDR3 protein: CASSPPGSRGYGYTF
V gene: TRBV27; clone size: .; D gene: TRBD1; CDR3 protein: CASSFGTGGNEQFF
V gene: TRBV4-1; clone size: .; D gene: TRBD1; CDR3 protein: CASSQNRGEGETQYF
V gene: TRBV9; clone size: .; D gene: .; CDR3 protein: CASSVDVTAAWGYTF
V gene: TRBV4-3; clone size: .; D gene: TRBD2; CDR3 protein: CASSQGLADLRDPQETQYF
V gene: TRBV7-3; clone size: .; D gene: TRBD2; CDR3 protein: CASSLGLAGVNTDTQYF
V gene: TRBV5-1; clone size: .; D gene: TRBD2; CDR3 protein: CASSISGGASEQYF
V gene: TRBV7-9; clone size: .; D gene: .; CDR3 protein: CASSPNLVTVSYEQYF
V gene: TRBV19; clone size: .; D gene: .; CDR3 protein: CASLGGIYGYTF
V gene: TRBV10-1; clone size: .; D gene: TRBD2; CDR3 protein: CASSPGLAGNEQFF
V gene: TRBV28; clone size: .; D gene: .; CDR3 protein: CASSTLGSLHF
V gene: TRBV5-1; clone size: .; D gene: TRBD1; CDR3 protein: CASSLAETGYGEQFF
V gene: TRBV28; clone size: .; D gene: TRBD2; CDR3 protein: CASTPAGGTSDTQYF
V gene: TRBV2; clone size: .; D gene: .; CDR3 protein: CASSRSGNTIYF
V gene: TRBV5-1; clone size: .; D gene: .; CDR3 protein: CASSNGGYNEQFF
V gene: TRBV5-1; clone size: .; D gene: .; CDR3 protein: CASSTTLLGTGELFF
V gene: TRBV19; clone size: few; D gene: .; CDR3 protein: CASSIGRAYEQYF
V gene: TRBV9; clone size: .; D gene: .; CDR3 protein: CASSLGGSGANVLTF
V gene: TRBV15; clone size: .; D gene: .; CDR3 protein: CATSTWRDVEAFF
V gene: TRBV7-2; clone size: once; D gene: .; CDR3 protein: CASSPTMAYQETQYF
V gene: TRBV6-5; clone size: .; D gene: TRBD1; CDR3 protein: CASKRDSIDTGELFF
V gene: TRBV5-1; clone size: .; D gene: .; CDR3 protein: CASSLGAYEQYF
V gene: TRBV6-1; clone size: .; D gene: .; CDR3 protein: CASTYGVGDTQYF
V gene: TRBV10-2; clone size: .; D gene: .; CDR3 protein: CASSPQSSGNTIYF
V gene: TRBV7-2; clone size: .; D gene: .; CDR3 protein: CASSLGRGNQETQYF
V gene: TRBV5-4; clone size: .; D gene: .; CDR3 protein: CASSNFAQDTGELFF
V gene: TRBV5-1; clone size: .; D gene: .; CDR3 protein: CASSSQAHSDTQYF
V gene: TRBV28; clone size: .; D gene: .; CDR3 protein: CATLGTVNTGELFF
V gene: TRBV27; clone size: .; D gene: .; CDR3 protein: CASSWRKTGSQETQYF
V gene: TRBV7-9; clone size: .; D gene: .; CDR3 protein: CASSLGAVNTEAFF
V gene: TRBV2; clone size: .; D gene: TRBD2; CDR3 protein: CASSEAGTKMGEQYF
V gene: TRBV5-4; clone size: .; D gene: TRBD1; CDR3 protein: CASSLGQGGYTF
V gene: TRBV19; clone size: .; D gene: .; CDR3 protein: CASSMGAGVAYEQYF
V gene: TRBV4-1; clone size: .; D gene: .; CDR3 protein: CASSPVIRETQYF
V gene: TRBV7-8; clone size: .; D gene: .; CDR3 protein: CASSLNSVSNQPQHF
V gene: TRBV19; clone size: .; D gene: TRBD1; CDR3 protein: CASSIGQGGGYTF
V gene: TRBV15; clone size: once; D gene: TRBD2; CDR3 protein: CATSSRLAGTDTQYF
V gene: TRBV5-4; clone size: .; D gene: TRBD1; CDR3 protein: CASSPGQISGANVLTF
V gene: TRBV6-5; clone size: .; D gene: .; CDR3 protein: CASSYVGTEQYF
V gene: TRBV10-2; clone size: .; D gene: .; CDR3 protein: CASGGVGKETQYF